This T cell receptor (beta chain) comes out of a study of blood T cells in healthy people across ages. CDR1 is LGHNA and CDR2 is YSLEER in the germline V gene. V was clipped by 4 bases and J by 8 bases; unmatched bases: 10. CDR3 length: 16 amino acids. Combining a sample-barcoded 5' primer with a J-beta primer mix, a second PCR ran for roughly 6 to 11 cycles. TCRdb reprocessed the 5' RACE reads via MiXCR and lists one record per CDR3 protein. The sample shows over 1,500,000 distinct CDR3 sequences, around half of them seen only once. In this sample, this clonotype turned up a few times. The receptor comes from a woman aged 40-49 years in good health. The chain links TRBV4-3 to TRBJ1-4, with 10 bases matching TRBD1. The sequenced sample was blood. The CDR3 DNA reads as TGCGCCAGCAGCCGAGGGAGCGGGACAGGGGTCGAAAAACTGTTTTTT. It yields the protein CASSRGSGTGVEKLFF.